One and the same sample provided the 27 T cell receptor beta chains below, sequenced in a study of blood T cell repertoires in COVID-19. Sequencing was performed with immunoSEQ multiplex PCR; in TCRdb, only in-frame clones are kept and a portion is missing. The sample consists of about 240,000 clones, around 88% of them appearing once. The sequenced material came from PBMCs or T cells enriched from blood (not recorded which). The source is a woman in her 30s who had recovered from COVID-19.

In the case of this clone: This CDR3 is also generated by other DNA sequences in the sample. The chain carries TRBV20-1 and TRBJ1-5; D is undetermined. CDR1 is DFQATT and CDR2 is SNEGSKA in the germline V gene (reference sequence). V was pared by 3 bases and J by 0 bases, with 9 bases between. The CDR3 loop spans 14 amino acids. DNA for the CDR3: TGCAGTGCTAGTTCCGGGTATAGCAATCAGCCCCAGCATTTT. It translates to CSASSGYSNQPQHF.

This chain joins TRBV19 and TRBJ2-7; no clear D. This CDR3 contains 14 residues. V lost 7 bases, J lost 1 base, and 14 bases lay in between. Germline V gene lookup returns CDR1 LNHDA and CDR2 SQIVND (reference sequence). The chain's CDR3 is CASNRAPRSYEQYF. CDR3 DNA sequence: TGTGCCAGTAACCGAGCGCCTAGGTCCTACGAGCAGTACTTC.

This CDR3 reads CASSRVYNSPLHF. CDR3 nucleotides: TGTGCCAGCAGCCGAGTCTATAATTCACCCCTCCACTTT. V usage is TRBV14 and J usage is TRBJ1-6; D unresolved. V shed 4 bases and J shed 3 bases, with 4 bases lying between them. The CDR3 contains 13 residues. Germline loops: CDR1 SGHDN, CDR2 FVKESK.

The genes are TRBV27 and TRBJ1-1, with D perhaps matching TRBD1 (6 bases). The CDR3 is 15 amino acids. The germline V and J ends were trimmed by 3 bases and 1 base, with 12 bases remaining between them. Germline-derived CDR1 and CDR2 are MNHEY and SMNVEV (reference sequence). The CDR3 DNA sequence: TGTGCCAGCAGTTTCTACGGACAGCCGAACACTGAAGCTTTCTTT. Its translation: CASSFYGQPNTEAFF.

This chain connects TRBV28 to TRBJ2-1; 15 nucleotides align to TRBD2. The CDR3 spans 18 residues. Germline V lookup: CDR1 MDHEN, CDR2 SYDVKM. V gave up 6 bases and J gave up 2 bases; unmatched junction bases: 8. CDR3 region: CASSPGTSGGRPYNEQFF. CDR3 nucleotide sequence: TGTGCCAGCAGCCCCGGGACTAGCGGGGGGCGCCCCTACAATGAGCAGTTCTTC.

This clone has more than one count but fewer than ten. The chain employs TRBV19 and TRBJ2-2; 8 nucleotides agree with TRBD1. In germline, CDR1 is LNHDA, CDR2 SQIVND (reference sequence). The ends lost 6 bases at V and 1 base at J; junction bases unmatched: 4. The CDR3 sequence is 15 residues long. In nucleotides, the CDR3 is TGTGCCAGTAGGTTGGACAGGGAGAACACCGGGGAGCTGTTTTTT. Protein: CASRLDRENTGELFF.

This clone was observed once. The J gene is TRBJ1-1, the V gene TRBV6-2 or TRBV6-3, with D maybe TRBD1 (5 bases). Germline assignment: CDR1 MNHEY and CDR2 SVGEGT. The CDR3 contains 15 residues. Trimming pared 3 bases from V and 0 bases from J, leaving 11 bases between. CDR3 DNA sequence: TGTGCCAGCAGTTATAGTGGGGGGTTGAACACTGAAGCTTTCTTT. Amino acid sequence: CASSYSGGLNTEAFF.

The chain employs TRBV28 and TRBJ2-1; possible D gene TRBD2, 5 bases. Germline V lookup: CDR1 MDHEN, CDR2 SYDVKM. The CDR3 runs 16 residues. V lost 1 base and J lost 4, with 14 bases in between. CDR3 sequence reads: CASSLSGREWYNEQFF. Written as DNA, the CDR3 is TGTGCCAGCAGTTTATCCGGTCGGGAATGGTACAATGAGCAGTTCTTC.

This clone has only a few counts. The chain couples TRBV5-8 to TRBJ2-4; D perhaps matches TRBD1 (6 bases). CDR1 and CDR2 (germline): SGHTS, YDEGEE. The ends were cut back, 4 bases at V and 0 bases at J, with 23 bases in the middle. This CDR3 is 19 amino acids long. The CDR3 bases are TGTGCCAGCAGCCCCCTACGGGGACAAACCTTGCTAGCCAAAAACATTCAGTACTTC. Residues: CASSPLRGQTLLAKNIQYF.

Here the CDR3 reads CASSQSAGNGYTF. CDR3 coding DNA: TGTGCCAGCAGCCAATCGGCAGGGAATGGCTACACCTTC. The chain employs TRBV16 and TRBJ1-2; weak D call: TRBD1 (5 bases). The CDR3 has 13 amino acids. Trimming removed 0 bases from V and 6 bases from J, with 8 bases in between. Germline V gives CDR1 KGHSY, CDR2 FQNENV.

This clone was seen just once. This sequence joins TRBV5-1 and TRBJ1-3, with 7 nucleotides matching TRBD1. Germline V lookup: CDR1 SGHRS, CDR2 YFSETQ. With 4 bases clipped from V and 4 bases from J, the junction kept 5 bases outside the gene matches. CDR3 length: 14 amino acids. CDR3 sequence reads: CASSPTGNGNTIYF. The CDR3 DNA sequence: TGCGCCAGCAGCCCGACAGGGAACGGAAACACCATATATTTT.

This rearrangement joins TRBV19 to TRBJ1-3, with D possibly matching TRBD1 (6 bases). V was pared by 9 bases and J by 0 bases, with 15 bases between. This CDR3 region has 15 residues. Germline lookup yields CDR1 LNHDA and CDR2 SQIVND (reference sequence). The CDR3 loop is CASATGHRSGNTIYF. CDR3 nucleotide sequence: TGTGCCAGCGCGACAGGTCACCGCTCTGGAAACACCATATATTTT.

The table lists this clone with a count of one. The CDR3, as DNA: TGTGCCAGCAGCTCCGAAGGGGGACGGAGTATGAAAGGCTACACCTTC. This translates into CASSSEGGRSMKGYTF. This sequence joins TRBV7-3 and TRBJ1-2; a possible D gene is TRBD1 (6 bases). V lost 4 bases and J 8 bases, leaving 23 bases between the germline ends. This CDR3 region has 16 residues. Germline CDR1 SGHTA, CDR2 FQGTGA.

The sample holds one count of this clone. V and J are TRBV5-6 and TRBJ1-1; D unclear. The germline V and J ends were trimmed by 3 bases and 8 bases, with 14 bases remaining between them. Germline V gene data show CDR1 as SGHDT and CDR2 as YYEEEE. The CDR3 contains 13 residues. CDR3 sequence: CASSWGRTGEAFF. CDR3 coding DNA: TGTGCCAGCAGCTGGGGAAGGACGGGAGAAGCTTTCTTT.

The chain combines TRBV30 with TRBJ1-2, with TRBD1 matching 7 bases. V shed 2 bases and J 4 bases; nucleotides not matched to a gene: 4. This CDR3 contains 13 residues. Germline V gene sequence: CDR1 GTSNPN, CDR2 SVGIG (reference sequence). CDR3 DNA sequence: TGTGCCTGGAGTTGGGGACAGAGCTATGGCTACACCTTC. This encodes CAWSWGQSYGYTF.

The chain is built from TRBV5-5 and TRBJ2-6, with D possibly matching TRBD1 (6 bases). Per germline, CDR1 SGHKS and CDR2 YYEKEE (reference sequence). This CDR3 spans 17 amino acids. V lost 3 bases to trimming and J lost 2 bases, with 15 bases between them. Written as DNA, the CDR3 is TGTGCCAGCAGCTACCAGGGGTACATTCCTGGGGCCAACGTCCTGACTTTC. Residues: CASSYQGYIPGANVLTF.

This clone was recorded once. This sequence joins TRBV5-4 and TRBJ2-1; D is unclear. V lost 1 base and J 6 bases, leaving 14 bases between the germline ends. The CDR3 spans 15 residues. Germline loops: CDR1 SGHNT, CDR2 YYREEE (reference sequence). In DNA form, the CDR3 reads TGTGCCAGCAGCTTGCCCGGATTAGCTCTCAATGAGCAGTTCTTC. Protein product: CASSLPGLALNEQFF.

The chain has TRBV28 and TRBJ1-2; D not resolved. Germline V gene sequence: CDR1 MDHEN, CDR2 SYDVKM. Deletions cut 8 bases from V and 2 bases from J, with 12 bases between. This CDR3 contains 13 residues. The CDR3 DNA reads TGTGCCAGCCTAACGCCGGGGAACTATGGCTACACCTTC. Translating it yields CASLTPGNYGYTF.

The V call is TRBV28, the J call TRBJ1-6, with D unclear. With 6 bases removed from V and 7 bases from J, the gap between germline ends came to 13 bases. CDR1 and CDR2 (germline): MDHEN, SYDVKM. The CDR3 is 14 amino acids. The CDR3: CASRLLLQNSPLHF. The CDR3 DNA reads as TGTGCCAGCAGATTACTCTTACAGAATTCACCCCTCCACTTT. Looking up the rest from reference TRBV28 and TRBJ1-6 gives the full variable domain: DVKVTQSSRYLVKRTGEKVFLECVQDMDHENMFWYRQDPGLGLRLIYFSYDVKMKEKGDIPEGYSVSREKKERFSLILESASTNQTSMYLCASRLLLQNSPLHFGNGTRLTVT.

This chain links TRBV11-2 with TRBJ1-2, with D possibly matching TRBD1 (6 bases). The CDR3 sequence is 13 residues long. Trimming left V 3 bases short and J 14 bases short, with 19 bases between. Germline lookup yields CDR1 SGHAT and CDR2 FQNNGV. The CDR3 coding sequence is TGTGCCAGCAGCTTCAACCGGGGGGCGATCTATACCTTC. This encodes CASSFNRGAIYTF.

The chain employs TRBV9 and TRBJ2-7; D ambiguous. This CDR3 has 14 amino acids. The germline CDR1 and CDR2 sequences are SGDLS and YYNGEE. V gave up 0 bases and J gave up 1 base, with 8 bases separating them. The CDR3, as DNA: TGTGCCAGCAGCGTAGAACTGTCGTCCTACGAGCAGTACTTC. It is translated as CASSVELSSYEQYF.

J is TRBJ1-2 and V is TRBV28; 10 nucleotides align to TRBD1. Per the germline V gene, CDR1 is MDHEN and CDR2 is SYDVKM. The CDR3 is 14 residues long. The junction had 2 bases not matched to a gene; V was cut back by 6 bases and J by 1 base. DNA for the CDR3: TGTGCCAGCAGGAGGGACAGGGGTAACTATGGCTACACCTTC. Encoded protein: CASRRDRGNYGYTF.

The chain joins TRBV5-1 to TRBJ2-1; TRBD2 agrees at 7 bases. J was trimmed by 6 bases and V by 7 bases; bases with no gene match: 19. This CDR3 region has 17 residues. Germline CDR1 is SGHRS and CDR2 is YFSETQ. The CDR3, as DNA: TGCGCCAGCTCCCCTCCTGGCTCGGGTTCGGGGGGCAATGAGCAGTTCTTC. Its protein product is CASSPPGSGSGGNEQFF.

V and J are TRBV30 and TRBJ1-4, with D tentatively TRBD1 (6 bases). V was trimmed by 5 bases and J by 7 bases, leaving 11 bases between them. The CDR3 contains 12 residues. Germline V gene data show CDR1 as GTSNPN and CDR2 as SVGIG (reference sequence). The CDR3 nucleotides are TGTGCCTGGTCCATAGGGGGTGAAAAACTGTTTTTT. Translation: CAWSIGGEKLFF. The variable domain in full, with the rest retrieved from reference TRBV30 and TRBJ1-4, is SQTIHQWPATLVQPVGSPLSLECTVEGTSNPNLYWYRQAAGRGLQLLFYSVGIGQISSEVPQNLSASRPQDRQFILSSKKLLLSDSGFYLCAWSIGGEKLFFGSGTQLSVL.

CDR3 protein: CASSPPSTGNTEAFF. The DNA of the CDR3 is TGTGCCAGCAGCCCACCCTCGACAGGGAACACTGAAGCTTTCTTT. The chain employs TRBV7-8 and TRBJ1-1; D perhaps matches TRBD1 (6 bases). CDR3 length: 15 amino acids. Trimming removed 5 bases at V and 1 base at J, with 14 bases between. From germline, CDR1 is SGHVS and CDR2 FQNEAQ.

The chain uses TRBV6-5 and TRBJ1-4; D remains ambiguous. The ends were cut back, 7 bases at V and 5 bases at J, with 17 bases in the middle. Per germline, CDR1 MNHEY and CDR2 SVGAGI. The CDR3 sequence is 15 residues long. The CDR3 spells CASNTRSPPNEKLFF. CDR3 nucleotide sequence: TGTGCCAGCAATACGCGGTCCCCACCAAATGAAAAACTGTTTTTT.

The rearrangement uses TRBV7-8 and TRBJ2-7; D remains ambiguous. This CDR3 region has 13 residues. Germline V lookup: CDR1 SGHVS, CDR2 FQNEAQ. Trimming took 5 bases from V and 5 from J, leaving 13 bases between them. CDR3 region: CASSPAGTHEQYF. The CDR3 DNA reads as TGTGCCAGCAGCCCTGCAGGTACCCACGAGCAGTACTTC.